Listed here are 26 T cell receptor beta chains from one sample, sequenced in a study of cytomegalovirus exposure and HLA in healthy donors. This PCR relied on a set of 60 Vbeta primers and 13 Jbeta primers. Only in-frame clones appear in the TCRdb table, and some are missing; sequencing was by immunoSEQ multiplex PCR. The table records 82,000 or so clones, 10% of them present only once. Sequencing input: PBMCs. These receptors originate from a man between 60 and 70 years old in good health and CMV-seropositive.

This clone appeared a few times. The V and J genes are TRBV7-8 and TRBJ1-5, with D uncertain. The CDR3 runs 12 residues. Germline loops: CDR1 SGHVS, CDR2 FQNEAQ. The V end lost 4 bases, the J end lost 9 bases, and 10 bases lay between the germline ends. The CDR3, as DNA: TGTGCCAGCAGCTCCCCCGAGGGGCCCCAGCATTTT. Translated: CASSSPEGPQHF. The full variable domain, with the rest looked up from reference TRBV7-8 and TRBJ1-5, is GAGVSQSPRYKVAKRGQDVALRCDPISGHVSLFWYQQALGQGPEFLTYFQNEAQLDKSGLPSDRFFAERPEGSVSTLKIQRTQQEDSAVYLCASSSPEGPQHFGDGTRLSIL.

This clone appeared a few times. V and J are TRBV6-1 and TRBJ2-7; 10 bases map to TRBD2. This CDR3 is built from 15 residues. Germline V gives CDR1 MNHNS, CDR2 SASEGT. With V trimmed by 6 bases and J by 11 bases, 16 bases remained unmatched. The CDR3 region is CASRQGYLAGVEEYF. The CDR3, as DNA: TGTGCCAGCAGACAAGGGTATCTAGCGGGAGTGGAGGAGTACTTC.

The CDR3 coding sequence is TGTGCCAGCAGCGTTAGGACAGGGTTTGATGGACGCACAGATACGCAGTATTTT. This codes for CASSVRTGFDGRTDTQYF. This sequence joins TRBV9 and TRBJ2-3, with TRBD1 matching 8 bases. V lost 2 bases, J lost 1 base, and 12 bases stayed unmatched. Germline V CDR1 and CDR2: SGDLS, YYNGEE. The CDR3 contains 18 residues. Filled out from reference TRBV9 and TRBJ2-3, the complete variable domain reads DSGVTQTPKHLITATGQRVTLRCSPRSGDLSVYWYQQSLDQGLQFLIQYYNGEERAKGNILERFSAQQFPDLHSELNLSSLELGDSALYFCASSVRTGFDGRTDTQYFGPGTRLTVL.

The chain employs TRBV9 and TRBJ2-3; weak D call: TRBD1 (5 bases). V was cut by 3 bases and J by 2 bases, with 19 bases left in between. CDR1 and CDR2 (germline): SGDLS, YYNGEE. This CDR3 is built from 17 residues. CDR3 in amino acids: CASSESQGNSYTDTQYF. The CDR3 bases are TGTGCCAGCAGCGAGAGTCAGGGTAATTCGTACACAGATACGCAGTATTTT.

The chain carries TRBV7-6 and TRBJ1-1; tentatively, D is TRBD1 (5 bases). The CDR3 is 15 residues long. Trimming left V 4 bases short and J 0 bases short, with 12 bases between. The germline CDR1 and CDR2 sequences are SGHVS and FNYEAQ. The CDR3: CASSSDTGVNTEAFF. Here the CDR3 DNA reads TGTGCCAGCAGCTCTGATACGGGGGTGAACACTGAAGCTTTCTTT.

The chain uses TRBV4-1 and TRBJ2-7; 8 bases align to TRBD2. Germline assignment: CDR1 MGHRA and CDR2 YSYEKL. The CDR3 consists of 15 residues. The V gene end was trimmed by 6 bases and the J gene end by 5 bases; junction bases not matched to a gene: 12. The CDR3 sequence is CASRTTAGVLHEQYF. CDR3 nucleotide sequence: TGCGCCAGCAGGACCACAGCGGGAGTATTACACGAGCAGTACTTC.

The chain links TRBV19 to TRBJ2-3, with 7 positions matching TRBD1. Looked up from germline, CDR1 is LNHDA and CDR2 is SQIVND (reference sequence). There are 15 residues in the CDR3. V was clipped by 8 bases and J by 6 bases; unmatched bases: 14. This CDR3 is CASSSTGPGPDTQYF. DNA of the CDR3: TGTGCCAGTTCTTCGACAGGGCCAGGGCCCGATACGCAGTATTTT.

This clone came up a few times. V and J are TRBV6-5 and TRBJ2-2; D not certain. The CDR3 loop spans 12 amino acids. CDR1 is MNHEY and CDR2 is SVGAGI in the germline V gene. CDR3 sequence: CASPTFTGELFF. DNA for the CDR3: TGTGCAAGCCCGACATTCACCGGGGAGCTGTTTTTT.

This chain joins TRBV30 and TRBJ2-1, with D perhaps matching TRBD1 (5 bases). CDR1 is GTSNPN and CDR2 is SVGIG in the germline V gene (reference sequence). Trimming shortened V by 5 bases and J by 9 bases, and 17 bases separated the two germline ends. The CDR3 consists of 13 residues. In DNA form, the CDR3 reads TGTGCCTGGGGAGACAGACCTAGGGGTGAGCAGTTCTTC. Translating gives CAWGDRPRGEQFF.

The rearrangement links TRBV25-1 to TRBJ1-4; no firm D call. The germline CDR1 and CDR2 sequences are MGHDK and SYGVNS. The length of the CDR3 is 18 residues. V was clipped by 6 bases and J by 5 bases, with 25 bases between them. Here the CDR3 DNA reads TGTGCCAGCAGCGACCCTCCCGAGGGAAGAACGGGCAATGAAAAACTGTTTTTT. Translated: CASSDPPEGRTGNEKLFF.

The J gene is TRBJ2-7, the V gene TRBV21-1; the tabulated D call, TRBD1, remains unverified against the DNA. TRBV21-1 is described as a pseudogene. The CDR3 is made up of 20 amino acids. The CDR3 loop is CASSKGDTLIHTIHSYEQYF. The CDR3 coding sequence is TGTGCCAGCAGCAAGGGGGACACACTGATCCACACTATCCACTCCTACGAGCAGTACTTC.

This clone appeared a few times. The genes are TRBV30 and TRBJ1-1, with 9 bases aligning to TRBD1. The V gene end was trimmed by 5 bases and the J gene end by 4 bases; junction bases not matched to a gene: 5. The CDR3 is 13 amino acids. Germline values: CDR1 GTSNPN, CDR2 SVGIG (reference sequence). The CDR3, as DNA: TGTGCCTGGGCCGGGACAGGGCTCACTGAAGCTTTCTTT. As protein: CAWAGTGLTEAFF.

The chain joins TRBV5-1 to TRBJ1-4; the match to TRBD1 covers 7 bases. This CDR3 has 15 amino acids. V trimming: 0 bases; J trimming: 6 bases; junction bases outside the gene matches: 5. The germline gives CDR1 SGHRS, CDR2 YFSETQ. This CDR3 reads CASSLDRGYDEKLFF. The CDR3 DNA follows: TGCGCCAGCAGCTTGGACAGGGGTTATGATGAAAAACTGTTTTTT.

This clone appeared a few times. The CDR3 region has the DNA TGTGCCAGCAGCTTTAGCACAGGGGCGCGGGGCTACACCTTC. This translates into CASSFSTGARGYTF. The chain couples TRBV7-2 to TRBJ1-2; 7 bases map to TRBD1. With 3 bases clipped from V and 8 bases from J, the junction kept 9 bases outside the gene matches. This CDR3 region has 14 residues. In germline, CDR1 is SGHTA, CDR2 FQGNSA.

This clone was recorded a few times. This chain links TRBV5-1 with TRBJ2-1, with a weak D call TRBD2 (6 bases). Per germline, CDR1 SGHRS and CDR2 YFSETQ. V was pared by 4 bases and J by 4 bases, with 12 bases between. The CDR3 totals 14 residues. CDR3 sequence reads: CASSARDFYNEQFF. The CDR3 DNA reads TGCGCCAGCAGCGCCCGGGACTTTTACAATGAGCAGTTCTTC.

The sample holds a few counts of this clone. The chain carries TRBV19 and TRBJ2-2; 13 positions match TRBD2. With V trimmed by 4 bases and J by 5 bases, 7 bases remained unmatched. The CDR3 is made up of 17 amino acids. Germline lookup yields CDR1 LNHDA and CDR2 SQIVND (reference sequence). The CDR3 DNA is TGTGCCAGTAGTAAAGGACTAGCGGGGGCCGTAACCGGGGAGCTGTTTTTT. Translation gives CASSKGLAGAVTGELFF.

The chain is built from TRBV28 and TRBJ2-3; TRBD2 matches at 7 bases. The CDR3 is made up of 15 amino acids. With V trimmed by 6 bases and J by 0 bases, 6 bases remained unmatched. CDR1 and CDR2 (germline): MDHEN, SYDVKM. CDR3 DNA sequence: TGTGCCAGCAGGGGCTGGCGGGAGAGCACAGATACGCAGTATTTT. Amino acid sequence: CASRGWRESTDTQYF.

This clone came up a few times. J is TRBJ2-3 and V is TRBV30; the match to TRBD2 covers 15 bases. Germline CDR1 reads GTSNPN; CDR2 reads SVGIG (reference sequence). J gave up 4 bases and V 0 bases, and 20 bases lay outside the gene matches. The CDR3 is 22 residues long. CDR3 loop: CAWSVPTWYGTSGGPGPDTQYF. CDR3 sequence (DNA): TGTGCCTGGAGTGTACCGACCTGGTACGGGACTAGCGGGGGGCCGGGCCCAGATACGCAGTATTTT. The variable domain in full, completed from reference TRBV30 and TRBJ2-3, reads SQTIHQWPATLVQPVGSPLSLECTVEGTSNPNLYWYRQAAGRGLQLLFYSVGIGQISSEVPQNLSASRPQDRQFILSSKKLLLSDSGFYLCAWSVPTWYGTSGGPGPDTQYFGPGTRLTVL.

This rearrangement joins TRBV6-5 to TRBJ2-5; weak D call: TRBD2 (5 bases). Trimming removed 0 bases at V and 2 bases at J, with 10 bases between. CDR1 is MNHEY and CDR2 is SVGAGI in the germline V gene. This CDR3 region has 15 residues. The CDR3, as DNA: TGTGCCAGCAGTTACTCCGGAGGAAATCAAGAGACCCAGTACTTC. Translating it yields CASSYSGGNQETQYF.

The chain recombines TRBV5-1 with TRBJ2-1; TRBD1 matches 9 bases. The V segment lost 2 bases and the J segment 5 bases; nucleotides outside the gene matches: 5. The CDR3 is made up of 15 amino acids. Germline-derived CDR1 and CDR2 are SGHRS and YFSETQ. The CDR3 protein is CASSLQGAGDNEQFF. The CDR3, as DNA: TGCGCCAGCAGCTTACAGGGGGCCGGTGACAATGAGCAGTTCTTC.

This clone was seen a few times. The chain recombines TRBV27 with TRBJ2-7; the match to TRBD2 covers 11 bases. The germline gives CDR1 MNHEY, CDR2 SMNVEV (reference sequence). The CDR3 contains 13 residues. Trimming removed 6 bases from V and 9 bases from J; junction bases left unmatched: 7. The CDR3 sequence is CASSGLAGGGQYV. As DNA, the CDR3 is TGTGCCAGCAGCGGTCTAGCGGGGGGCGGGCAGTACGTC.

There are a few counts of this clone. This chain uses TRBV6-5 with TRBJ1-1, with D perhaps matching TRBD1 (5 bases). The germline CDR1 and CDR2 sequences are MNHEY and SVGAGI. The V and J ends lost 2 bases and 4 bases respectively, with 11 bases between them. The CDR3 covers 14 residues. The CDR3 here is CASSYPDSLTEAFF. The CDR3 DNA reads TGTGCCAGCAGTTACCCCGACAGTCTCACTGAAGCTTTCTTT.

This clone was picked up a small number of times. This chain links TRBV5-6 with TRBJ1-2; D not resolved. The CDR3 is 15 amino acids. From germline, CDR1 is SGHDT and CDR2 YYEEEE. Between the trimmed V and J ends, which lost 2 bases and 1 base, there was a span of 12 bases. This CDR3 reads CASSFASAGNYGYTF. The CDR3 region has the DNA TGTGCCAGCAGCTTTGCCTCTGCGGGTAACTATGGCTACACCTTC.

This sequence joins TRBV6-1 and TRBJ2-1, with TRBD2 identical over 7 bases. Germline CDR1 and CDR2: MNHNS and SASEGT. This CDR3 is built from 16 residues. V lost 2 bases and J lost 1; bases outside the gene matches: 5. The CDR3 region has the DNA TGTGCCAGCAGTGAAAATGGGGGGGGGTCCTACAATGAGCAGTTCTTC. Amino acid sequence: CASSENGGGSYNEQFF.

This clone has just a few counts. The genes are TRBV29-1 and TRBJ1-1, with a tentative D call TRBD1 (6 bases). The CDR3 runs to 13 residues. From germline, CDR1 is SQVTM and CDR2 ANQGSEA. Trimming shortened V by 6 bases and J by 1 base, and 12 bases separated the two germline ends. The CDR3 nucleotides are TGCAGCGTCGCGCCGACAGGGAACACTGAAGCTTTCTTT. Translating it yields CSVAPTGNTEAFF.

This clone was seen more than once but under ten times. J is TRBJ1-1 and V is TRBV27, with 10 positions matching TRBD1. The germline gives CDR1 MNHEY, CDR2 SMNVEV (reference sequence). J gave up 1 base and V 5 bases, and 13 bases lay outside the gene matches. CDR3 length: 18 amino acids. The CDR3 region has the DNA TGTGCCAGCAGTCCCGACAGGGGGCGAATGGGTGGGAACACTGAAGCTTTCTTT. Amino acid sequence: CASSPDRGRMGGNTEAFF.